Presented here are 9 T cell receptor beta chains from one specimen sequenced in a study of T cell repertoires in cytomegalovirus infection. TCRdb itself ran the reads through MiXCR, one entry per CDR3 protein. The sample holds hundreds of thousands of distinct CDR3 sequences; about 33% are singletons and the top ten take roughly 15%. Antigens of these TCRs are unknown. The source material was cultured PBMCs, sampled from culture after CMV antigen stimulation. All receptors derive from a human donor in good health (CMV status not recorded). Some clones in this sample may be carry-over from other donors' samples.

This clonotype was picked up a small number of times. The chain recombines TRBV7-2 with TRBJ2-6; possibly TRBD1 for D (6 bases). The CDR3 is 14 residues long. Germline V CDR1 and CDR2: SGHTA, FQGNSA. The V end was cut by 8 bases, the J end by 2 bases, with 10 bases between. CDR3 DNA sequence: TGTGCCAGCGGTGACAGGACTGGGGCCAACGTCCTGACTTTC. Encoded protein: CASGDRTGANVLTF.

The chain is built from TRBV6-2 or TRBV6-3 and TRBJ2-1, with 10 bases that match TRBD2. From germline, CDR1 is MNHEY and CDR2 SVGEGT. The trim removed 6 bases at V and 7 bases at J, leaving 12 bases unmatched. The length of the CDR3 is 16 residues. The CDR3 coding sequence is TGTGCCAGCAGCCCCCCCTTTAGCGGGAGGTTTAATGAGCAGTTCTTC. Translated: CASSPPFSGRFNEQFF.

V gene TRBV14 combines with J gene TRBJ1-1; D call uncertain. Germline loops: CDR1 SGHDN, CDR2 FVKESK. Trimming removed 3 bases from V and 4 bases from J, with 12 bases in between. CDR3 length equals 14 residues. CDR3 residues: CASSQIRGSTEAFF. The CDR3 bases are TGTGCCAGCAGCCAGATCCGGGGTAGCACTGAAGCTTTCTTT.

The chain combines TRBV7-2 with TRBJ2-1; 7 bases are a match to TRBD2. Germline CDR1 reads SGHTA; CDR2 reads FQGNSA. The CDR3 is 16 residues long. V lost 0 bases to trimming and J lost 6 bases; unmatched junction nucleotides: 8. The CDR3 protein is CASSLASGVGLNEQFF. The CDR3 bases are TGTGCCAGCAGCTTAGCCAGCGGGGTGGGGCTCAATGAGCAGTTCTTC.

This chain uses TRBV6-2 or TRBV6-3 with TRBJ2-1; perhaps TRBD1 as D (6 bases). Between the trimmed V and J ends, which lost 6 bases and 3 bases, there was a span of 18 bases. The CDR3 sequence is 16 residues long. Per germline, CDR1 MNHEY and CDR2 SVGEGT. CDR3: CASRANPTGFYNEQFF. The CDR3 DNA reads TGTGCCAGCAGAGCTAACCCGACAGGATTCTACAATGAGCAGTTCTTC.

This clonotype came up a few times. J is TRBJ2-7 and V is TRBV4-1, with 8 bases aligning to TRBD1. After removal of 0 bases from V and 6 bases from J, the junction contained 4 bases not matched to a gene. Germline assignment: CDR1 MGHRA and CDR2 YSYEKL. The CDR3 is 14 amino acids. CDR3 in amino acids: CASSQDPGQGEQYV. The CDR3 DNA reads as TGCGCCAGCAGCCAAGATCCCGGACAGGGCGAGCAGTACGTC.

This clonotype appeared a few times. The chain couples TRBV6-6 to TRBJ2-2; 11 nucleotides match TRBD2. This CDR3 region has 18 residues. Germline CDR1 is MNHNY and CDR2 is SVGAGI (reference sequence). Unmatched junction bases numbered 5, after V lost 0 bases and J lost 2 bases. The CDR3 sequence: CASSYSKLAGANTGELFF. CDR3 in DNA: TGTGCCAGCAGTTACTCGAAACTAGCGGGAGCCAACACCGGGGAGCTGTTTTTT.

This clonotype was detected many times. The J gene is TRBJ1-1, the V gene TRBV7-2; D remains ambiguous. Germline V CDR1 and CDR2: SGHTA, FQGNSA. Between the trimmed V and J ends, which lost 2 bases and 1 base, there was a span of 8 bases. The CDR3 covers 14 residues. CDR3: CASSLNPENTEAFF. The CDR3 nucleotides are TGTGCCAGCAGCTTAAATCCGGAGAACACTGAAGCTTTCTTT.

This chain uses TRBV12-3 or TRBV12-4 with TRBJ2-3; 14 nucleotides align to TRBD2. The CDR3 has 17 residues. V trimming: 6 bases; J trimming: 3 bases; junction bases outside the gene matches: 8. The CDR3, as DNA: TGTGCCAGCAGCTCCCGGACTAGCGGGAGGATGACAGATACGCAGTATTTT. It codes for CASSSRTSGRMTDTQYF.